These 13 T cell receptor beta chains were sequenced from one sample in a study of blood T cell repertoires in COVID-19. Some clones are missing from TCRdb's copy, which holds only in-frame ones; the method was immunoSEQ multiplex PCR. The sample yields a few hundred thousand clones, approximately 86% seen once. Sequencing input: PBMCs or T cells enriched from blood (not recorded which). The receptors derive from a middle-aged woman with acute COVID-19.

In this sample, this clone turned up once. The chain uses TRBV5-4 and TRBJ1-6, with TRBD1 matching 8 bases. J lost 7 bases, V lost 3 bases, and 6 bases had no gene match. The CDR3 length is 15 residues. The germline gives CDR1 SGHNT, CDR2 YYREEE (reference sequence). The CDR3 loop reads CASSSTGGWNSPLHF. CDR3 coding DNA: TGTGCCAGCAGCTCCACAGGGGGGTGGAATTCACCCCTCCACTTT. Using reference TRBV5-4 and TRBJ1-6 for the parts outside the CDR3, the full variable domain is ETGVTQSPTHLIKTRGQQVTLRCSSQSGHNTVSWYQQALGQGPQFIFQYYREEENGRGNFPPRFSGLQFPNYSSELNVNALELDDSALYLCASSSTGGWNSPLHFGNGTRLTVT.

The CDR3 region has the DNA TGTGCCAGCAGCCCCCGACAGGGTAAGAACACTGAAGCTTTCTTT. Protein product: CASSPRQGKNTEAFF. This chain joins TRBV5-8 and TRBJ1-1; 7 bases line up with TRBD1. Germline-derived CDR1 and CDR2 are SGHTS and YDEGEE. There are 15 residues in the CDR3. After removal of 4 bases from V and 1 base from J, the junction contained 7 bases not matched to a gene.

The genes are TRBV14 and TRBJ1-1, with 7 bases aligning to TRBD1. The ends lost 4 bases at V and 3 bases at J; junction bases unmatched: 5. The CDR3 consists of 14 residues. CDR1 and CDR2 (germline): SGHDN, FVKESK. CDR3 in amino acids: CASSLQGVDTEAFF. The CDR3 DNA sequence: TGTGCCAGCAGCCTCCAGGGGGTAGACACTGAAGCTTTCTTT.

The chain uses TRBV6-1 and TRBJ2-5, with TRBD2 identical over 12 bases. The V segment lost 0 bases and the J segment 0 bases; nucleotides outside the gene matches: 11. The CDR3 is made up of 20 amino acids. Per germline, CDR1 MNHNS and CDR2 SASEGT. CDR3 nucleotide sequence: TGTGCCAGCAGTGAAGCGGTCGTTGTTGGACTAGCGGGGTACCAAGAGACCCAGTACTTC. Protein sequence: CASSEAVVVGLAGYQETQYF.

J is TRBJ1-2 and V is TRBV5-6; D unresolved. This CDR3 spans 16 amino acids. V was shortened by 0 bases and J by 10 bases, with 22 bases between the two germline ends. The germline gives CDR1 SGHDT, CDR2 YYEEEE. The CDR3 is CASSLAGGSPIEPYTF. The DNA of the CDR3 is TGTGCCAGCAGCTTGGCAGGAGGGTCCCCGATAGAGCCCTACACCTTC.

This clone was observed once. The chain uses TRBV28 and TRBJ1-1; the D gene is possibly TRBD1 (5 bases). Germline V gene data show CDR1 as MDHEN and CDR2 as SYDVKM. The CDR3 has 14 residues. The germline V and J ends were trimmed by 2 bases and 6 bases, with 13 bases remaining between them. The CDR3 spells CASSLKGFNSEAFF. In DNA form, the CDR3 reads TGTGCCAGCAGTTTAAAGGGGTTTAATTCTGAAGCTTTCTTT.

This clone was observed a single time. The same CDR3 arises from other DNA sequences in this sample as well. V is TRBV5-1 and J is TRBJ1-2; 8 nucleotides match TRBD1. After removal of 4 bases from V and 4 bases from J, the junction contained 9 bases not matched to a gene. Germline-derived CDR1 and CDR2 are SGHRS and YFSETQ. This CDR3 has 15 amino acids. This CDR3 is CASSPDRGVGYGYTF. The CDR3, as DNA: TGCGCCAGCAGCCCAGACAGGGGCGTGGGCTATGGCTACACCTTC.

This clone has just a few counts. The chain employs TRBV29-1 and TRBJ1-2; D is unresolved. V was trimmed by 3 bases and J by 5 bases, leaving 13 bases between them. In germline, CDR1 is SQVTM, CDR2 ANQGSEA. This CDR3 has 13 residues. The CDR3 DNA reads TGCAGCGTTGATAGCCAGGCGGGGTATGGCTACACCTTC. Translated: CSVDSQAGYGYTF.

This chain joins TRBV6-5 and TRBJ1-2, with 9 bases lining up with TRBD1. J lost 8 bases, V lost 0 bases, and 7 bases had no gene match. CDR1 and CDR2 from the germline V gene are MNHEY and SVGAGI. The CDR3 spans 15 residues. As DNA, the CDR3 is TGTGCCAGCAGTTACTCGGACAGGGGTCTAGGCGGCTACACCTTC. Protein product: CASSYSDRGLGGYTF.

The V gene is TRBV27, the J gene TRBJ2-2; TRBD1 aligns across 9 bases. Germline V gene sequence: CDR1 MNHEY, CDR2 SMNVEV (reference sequence). The ends lost 6 bases at V and 9 bases at J; junction bases unmatched: 8. The CDR3 runs to 14 residues. In DNA form, the CDR3 reads TGTGCCAGCAGGTTACAGGGGGCAGTAAGGGAGCTGTTTTTT. Translation: CASRLQGAVRELFF.

The chain carries TRBV7-2 and TRBJ2-1; TRBD2 might be the D (5 bases). V lost 5 bases and J lost 0, with 11 bases in between. This CDR3 contains 15 residues. The germline V gene has CDR1 SGHTA and CDR2 FQGNSA. The CDR3 nucleotides are TGTGCCAGCAGCCCGAGGGATATCTCCTACAATGAGCAGTTCTTC. Translating it yields CASSPRDISYNEQFF. Combining the CDR3 with reference TRBV7-2 and TRBJ2-1 gives the whole variable domain GAGVSQSPSNKVTEKGKDVELRCDPISGHTALYWYRQSLGQGLEFLIYFQGNSAPDKSGLPSDRFSAERTGGSVSTLTIQRTQQEDSAVYLCASSPRDISYNEQFFGPGTRLTVL.

The chain recombines TRBV5-1 with TRBJ2-2, with D possibly TRBD1 on 6 matching bases. This CDR3 is built from 16 residues. Trimming removed 0 bases from V and 1 base from J, with 10 bases in between. Germline CDR1 reads SGHRS; CDR2 reads YFSETQ. DNA for the CDR3: TGCGCCAGCAGCTTGGTATCAGGGGTGAACACCGGGGAGCTGTTTTTT. It specifies CASSLVSGVNTGELFF.

The rearrangement uses TRBV18 and TRBJ1-5; the D gene is possibly TRBD1 (6 bases). The germline CDR1 and CDR2 sequences are KGHSH and LQKENI. This CDR3 contains 17 residues. Trimming removed 4 bases at V and 3 bases at J, with 19 bases between. This CDR3 reads CASSLSPQGTVNQPQHF. The CDR3 DNA sequence: TGTGCCAGCTCACTTAGCCCCCAGGGGACCGTCAATCAGCCCCAGCATTTT.